This T cell receptor beta chain was recovered during a study of beta chain features in type 1 diabetes. This clone was seen a few times. Its antigen is currently unknown. This CDR3 is 11 amino acids long. Trimming removed 3 bases at V and 10 bases at J, with 12 bases between. Germline CDR1 reads GTSNPN; CDR2 reads SVGIG (reference sequence). cDNA synthesis used the whole RNA isolate, giving expressed TCRB sequences. Profiling relied on immunoSEQ multiplex PCR, and the TCRdb table lists in-frame clones only, not all of them. Of more than 300,000 clones listed, around 13% are singletons. Whole-study results and caveats: Across all four CD4+ subsets, people with type 1 diabetes showed modestly shorter TCRB CDR3s.

The chain has TRBV30 and TRBJ1-1, with D possibly matching TRBD1 (6 bases). The sample comprised naive CD4+ T cells from blood. The clonotype comes from a woman between 18 and 30 years old with type 1 diabetes. The DNA for the CDR3 is TGTGCCTGGAGGGCGGACAGAGTAGCTTTCTTT. As protein: CAWRADRVAFF. The full variable domain, completed using reference TRBV30 and TRBJ1-1, is SQTIHQWPATLVQPVGSPLSLECTVEGTSNPNLYWYRQAAGRGLQLLFYSVGIGQISSEVPQNLSASRPQDRQFILSSKKLLLSDSGFYLCAWRADRVAFFGQGTRLTVV.